This T cell receptor (beta chain) came from a study of regulatory T cells in long-lasting Graves disease. Time point noted: newly diagnosed GD, antithyroid drugs for less than 3 months. Preparation of the TCR library used RNA extracted from PBMCs. This CDR3 spans 14 amino acids. Trimming stripped 3 bases from V and 8 bases from J, with 11 bases between. From germline, CDR1 is LGHDT and CDR2 YNNKEL (reference sequence). In building TCR beta libraries, iRepertoire HTBI primers were used together with Arm-PCR of CDR3 regions. TCRdb re-called the multiplex PCR reads with MiXCR, one entry per CDR3 protein. The table lists a few hundred thousand distinct CDR3 sequences, approximately 18% of them singletons. This clonotype was counted a few times. These same data were also listed under a study on T cells in Graves' hyperthyroidism and ophthalmopathy.

The rearrangement links TRBV3-1 to TRBJ1-6, with D perhaps matching TRBD1 (6 bases). The clonotype was recovered from a woman in her twenties or thirties with Graves disease. Source: peripheral blood mononuclear cells (PBMCs), taken at new diagnosis, from a patient treated with antithyroid drugs. As DNA, the CDR3 is TGTGCCAGCAGCCAGGGCAGGGGCGATTCACCCCTCCACTTT. It encodes CASSQGRGDSPLHF.